Below, 21 T cell receptor beta chains from the same sample are listed, as sequenced in a study of cytomegalovirus exposure and HLA in healthy donors (dated by TCRdb to 2017 to 2019). Libraries were prepared through the immunoSEQ multiplex PCR assay. TCRdb carries this immuneACCESS record with in-frame sequences only. Its versions omit some clonotypes, under half of them owing to an unresolved V gene in the studies checked, with the rest unexplained. This sample is represented by around 71,000 clones; about 94% of them were singletons. The leading ten clones occupy 1.2% to 1.5% of the sample. Material: PBMCs. These receptors were collected from a man between 18 and 35 years old in good health and CMV-seropositive.

The rearrangement joins TRBV29-1 to TRBJ1-2; 9 bases fit TRBD1. The germline V gene has CDR1 SQVTM and CDR2 ANQGSEA. This CDR3 is 11 amino acids long. V lost 6 bases to trimming and J lost 12 bases; unmatched junction nucleotides: 8. CDR3: CSVRTGTGHTF. The CDR3 bases are TGCAGCGTAAGAACCGGGACAGGGCACACCTTC. Together with reference TRBV29-1 and TRBJ1-2, the CDR3 gives the full variable domain: SAVISQKPSRDICQRGTSLTIQCQVDSQVTMMFWYRQQPGQSLTLIATANQGSEATYESGFVIDKFPISRPNLTFSTLTVSNMSPEDSSIYLCSVRTGTGHTFGSGTRLTVV.

The chain is built from TRBV4-2 and TRBJ2-7; the match to TRBD1 covers 9 bases. Germline V gene data show CDR1 as LGHNA and CDR2 as YNFKEQ. V was pared by 1 base and J by 0 bases, with 13 bases of the junction left unmatched. CDR3 length: 19 residues. In DNA, the CDR3 is TGTGCCAGCAGCCAAGTTTTGGGACAGGGACCAGCGAGCTCCTACGAGCAGTACTTC. Its protein is CASSQVLGQGPASSYEQYF.

The chain recombines TRBV5-1 with TRBJ2-5; D possibly corresponds to TRBD1 (6 bases). Near its end, the DNA agrees better with TRBJ2-7, so the J call may be wrong. CDR1 and CDR2 from the germline V gene are SGHRS and YFSETQ. The CDR3 consists of 13 residues. CDR3 region: CASSLGTGYEQYF. The CDR3 DNA is TGCGCCAGCAGCTTGGGAACAGGGTACGAGCAGTACTTC.

This chain joins TRBV30 and TRBJ1-1, with D unresolved. The CDR3 extends over 13 amino acids. The ends were cut back, 3 bases at V and 3 bases at J, with 11 bases in the middle. Germline CDR1 and CDR2: GTSNPN and SVGIG (reference sequence). The DNA of the CDR3 is TGTGCCTGGAGGAAAACCGGGGACACTGAAGCTTTCTTT. It codes for CAWRKTGDTEAFF.

The rearrangement uses TRBV6-1 and TRBJ2-1, with 9 bases aligning to TRBD2. This CDR3 contains 13 residues. Germline CDR1 is MNHNS and CDR2 is SASEGT. V was clipped by 11 bases and J by 3 bases; unmatched bases: 5. The CDR3 protein is CAVSGSIYNEQFF. The CDR3 DNA sequence: TGTGCCGTTAGCGGGAGCATCTACAATGAGCAGTTCTTC.

CDR3 sequence: CAYTEELSYNSPLHF. Here the CDR3 DNA reads TGTGCCTACACCGAGGAGCTATCCTATAATTCACCCCTCCACTTT. The chain employs TRBV5-4 and TRBJ1-6, with D unresolved. The V gene's germline CDR1 is SGHNT and CDR2 YYREEE (reference sequence). This CDR3 region has 15 residues. The V end was cut by 10 bases, the J end by 1 base, with 15 bases between.

The rearrangement uses TRBV7-2 and TRBJ2-5, with 8 bases aligning to TRBD1. The CDR3 spans 15 residues. Trimming removed 2 bases from V and 5 bases from J; junction bases left unmatched: 7. The germline V gene has CDR1 SGHTA and CDR2 FQGNSA. DNA for the CDR3: TGTGCCAGCAGCTTACAGGGACAGGTAACGGAGACCCAGTACTTC. This codes for CASSLQGQVTETQYF. Filled out from reference TRBV7-2 and TRBJ2-5, the complete variable domain reads GAGVSQSPSNKVTEKGKDVELRCDPISGHTALYWYRQSLGQGLEFLIYFQGNSAPDKSGLPSDRFSAERTGGSVSTLTIQRTQQEDSAVYLCASSLQGQVTETQYFGPGTRLLVL.

The genes are TRBV28 and TRBJ1-2; 8 bases fit TRBD1. V dropped 6 bases and J dropped 5; count of bases not matched to a gene: 8. Germline lookup yields CDR1 MDHEN and CDR2 SYDVKM. The CDR3 spans 14 residues. The CDR3 DNA reads as TGTGCCAGCAGAAGTACGGGACAGGTATATGGCTACACCTTC. This sequence encodes CASRSTGQVYGYTF.

The rearrangement links TRBV11-2 to TRBJ2-5; TRBD1 matches 7 bases. CDR3 size: 17 residues. From germline, CDR1 is SGHAT and CDR2 FQNNGV. The V segment lost 5 bases and the J segment 5 bases; nucleotides outside the gene matches: 17. The chain's CDR3 is CASSRRPRGQRGETQYF. In DNA, the CDR3 is TGTGCCAGCAGCCGTCGACCCCGGGGACAGAGGGGGGAGACCCAGTACTTC.

J is TRBJ2-7 and V is TRBV7-8; 7 nucleotides agree with TRBD2. The CDR3 totals 15 residues. Germline CDR1 SGHVS, CDR2 FQNEAQ. V shed 1 base and J 0 bases; nucleotides not matched to a gene: 3. In nucleotides, the CDR3 is TGTGCCAGCAGCTTAGGAGCGGGGCTCTCCTACGAGCAGTACTTC. Translating it yields CASSLGAGLSYEQYF.

The chain joins TRBV12-5 to TRBJ2-7; tentative D call: TRBD2 (6 bases). This CDR3 is built from 14 residues. Germline assignment: CDR1 LGHNT and CDR2 FRNRAP. The V and J ends lost 3 bases and 4 bases respectively, with 13 bases between them. The CDR3 DNA sequence: TGTGCTAGTGGTTTAGGCGCCGGGAGATACGAGCAGTACTTC. It is translated as CASGLGAGRYEQYF.

V gene TRBV7-8 combines with J gene TRBJ2-2, with 7 positions matching TRBD2. CDR1 is SGHVS and CDR2 is FQNEAQ in the germline V gene. CDR3 length: 16 residues. J was trimmed by 4 bases and V by 1 base; bases with no gene match: 6. This CDR3 reads CASSLGRIAGTGELFF. CDR3 nucleotide sequence: TGTGCCAGCAGCTTAGGGCGGATAGCGGGCACCGGGGAGCTGTTTTTT. Full variable domain (rest looked up from reference TRBV7-8 and TRBJ2-2): GAGVSQSPRYKVAKRGQDVALRCDPISGHVSLFWYQQALGQGPEFLTYFQNEAQLDKSGLPSDRFFAERPEGSVSTLKIQRTQQEDSAVYLCASSLGRIAGTGELFFGEGSRLTVL.

The V and J genes are TRBV11-2 and TRBJ2-7; D gene unclear. CDR3 length equals 15 residues. Germline loops: CDR1 SGHAT, CDR2 FQNNGV. Deletions cut 1 base from V and 2 bases from J, with 12 bases between. The CDR3 reads CASSLVGDSAYEQYF. The DNA for the CDR3 is TGTGCCAGCAGCTTAGTAGGTGACTCCGCCTACGAGCAGTACTTC.

V usage is TRBV7-2 and J usage is TRBJ2-1; no firm D call. CDR3 size: 14 residues. Trimming shortened V by 2 bases and J by 2 bases, and 7 bases separated the two germline ends. Germline lookup yields CDR1 SGHTA and CDR2 FQGNSA. As DNA, the CDR3 is TGTGCCAGCAGCTTAACGGAGACCTACAATGAGCAGTTCTTC. Its translation: CASSLTETYNEQFF.

V is TRBV5-4 and J is TRBJ2-2; weak D call: TRBD1 (6 bases). The CDR3 consists of 17 residues. Between the trimmed V and J ends, which lost 3 bases and 5 bases, there was a span of 20 bases. Per germline, CDR1 SGHNT and CDR2 YYREEE (reference sequence). CDR3 sequence: CASSWGPGHLNTGELFF. CDR3 bases: TGTGCCAGCAGCTGGGGGCCGGGACACCTGAATACCGGGGAGCTGTTTTTT.

This chain connects TRBV9 to TRBJ2-7; the D is unclear. Looked up from germline, CDR1 is SGDLS and CDR2 is YYNGEE. V was pared by 2 bases and J by 2 bases, with 11 bases between. CDR3 length equals 14 residues. DNA of the CDR3: TGTGCCAGCAGCGTCCCGAAGAAGCCCTACGAGCAGTACTTC. Its translation: CASSVPKKPYEQYF.

The rearrangement uses TRBV7-2 and TRBJ2-7, with a weak D call TRBD1 (5 bases). The CDR3 extends over 14 amino acids. From germline, CDR1 is SGHTA and CDR2 FQGNSA. Trimming pared 3 bases from V and 3 bases from J, leaving 12 bases between. The CDR3 loop is CASSLGQGNYEQYF. CDR3 DNA: TGTGCCAGCAGCTTGGGTCAGGGAAACTACGAGCAGTACTTC.

This chain links TRBV30 with TRBJ2-7; tentative D call: TRBD1 (5 bases). Per germline, CDR1 GTSNPN and CDR2 SVGIG (reference sequence). The CDR3 consists of 12 residues. V lost 0 bases to trimming and J lost 9 bases, with 12 bases between them. The CDR3 region is CAWSVRRAGQYF. The CDR3 nucleotides read TGTGCCTGGAGTGTACGCAGGGCTGGGCAGTACTTC. The variable domain in full, with the rest retrieved from reference TRBV30 and TRBJ2-7, is SQTIHQWPATLVQPVGSPLSLECTVEGTSNPNLYWYRQAAGRGLQLLFYSVGIGQISSEVPQNLSASRPQDRQFILSSKKLLLSDSGFYLCAWSVRRAGQYFGPGTRLTVT.

The chain employs TRBV27 and TRBJ2-7, with 7 bases aligning to TRBD1. Trimming at V came to 8 bases and at J to 7 bases, leaving 8 bases not matched to a gene. The germline CDR1 and CDR2 sequences are MNHEY and SMNVEV (reference sequence). This CDR3 is 12 amino acids long. The CDR3 nucleotides read TGTGCCAGCTGGAAACAGGGGTGGGAGCAGTACTTC. Translation gives CASWKQGWEQYF.

V and J are TRBV27 and TRBJ2-1; 11 bases line up with TRBD2. The CDR3 totals 16 residues. J was trimmed by 2 bases and V by 0 bases; bases with no gene match: 0. CDR1 MNHEY and CDR2 SMNVEV come from the germline V gene (reference sequence). CDR3 amino acids: CASSLSTSGAYNEQFF. CDR3 sequence (DNA): TGTGCCAGCAGTTTATCGACTAGCGGGGCCTACAATGAGCAGTTCTTC.

The V call is TRBV11-2, the J call TRBJ1-5; possibly TRBD1 for D (5 bases). From germline, CDR1 is SGHAT and CDR2 FQNNGV. This CDR3 has 19 residues. With 0 bases removed from V and 4 bases from J, the gap between germline ends came to 22 bases. The CDR3 bases are TGTGCCAGCAGCTTAGAAGGAGGGACGAGAGGGACGAGAAATCAGCCCCAGCATTTT. Its protein is CASSLEGGTRGTRNQPQHF.